These T cell receptor beta chains were read from a single sample in a study of untreated major depressive disorder. Produced via immunoSEQ multiplex PCR; TCRdb's table is partial and in-frame only. The sample has 20,000 to 25,000 clones; under 90% are singletons. Sequenced material: CD4+ T cells from PBMCs. The source is a woman in her thirties or forties in good health. Each CDR3 is given with its conserved first and last residue. A D gene is named only where the DNA matches it firmly. Only part of the rows carry a size: once, few, many, or a class if the clone is expanded.

d_call cdr3_length j_call v_call clone_size cdr3_aa cdr3_nt
- 16 TRBJ1-2 TRBV5-4 - CASSQDVGNDNYGYTF TGCGCCAGCAGCCAAGATGTTGGGAACGATAACTATGGCTACACCTTC
TRBD2 17 TRBJ2-3 TRBV5-5 once CASSLSELAGVTDTQYF TGTGCCAGCAGCTTGAGTGAACTAGCGGGAGTGACAGATACGCAGTATTTT
- 15 TRBJ1-2 TRBV6-5 - CASQSQTTGILGYTF TGTGCCAGCCAGTCACAAACTACAGGGATCCTCGGCTACACCTTC
- 15 TRBJ1-2 TRBV5-6 few CASSPRTALRVGYTF TGTGCCAGCAGCCCAAGGACAGCCCTAAGAGTTGGCTACACCTTC
TRBD2 15 TRBJ2-5 TRBV5-6 - CASSISGGVSGTQYF TGTGCCAGCAGCATTAGCGGGGGGGTCTCAGGGACCCAGTACTTC
TRBD2 15 TRBJ2-5 TRBV7-9 - CASSARLAGGETQYF TGTGCCAGCAGCGCCCGACTAGCGGGAGGGGAGACCCAGTACTTC
- 12 TRBJ2-5 TRBV5-8 - CASKQGWETQYF TGTGCCAGCAAACAGGGTTGGGAGACCCAGTACTTC
TRBD2 15 TRBJ2-5 TRBV4-1 once CASSQGTSGQETQYF TGCGCCAGCAGCCAGGGGACTAGCGGACAAGAGACCCAGTACTTC
TRBD2 17 TRBJ2-3 TRBV4-2 once CASSRLAGGPLTDTQYF TGTGCCAGCAGCCGTCTAGCGGGGGGTCCCCTCACAGATACGCAGTATTTT
TRBD2 14 TRBJ2-7 TRBV2 - CASRRTSGSYEQYF TGTGCCAGCAGAAGGACTAGCGGGAGTTACGAGCAGTACTTC
- 12 TRBJ2-5 TRBV7-9 - CASSLDRQAQYF TGTGCCAGCAGCTTAGATAGACAGGCCCAGTACTTC
- 15 TRBJ1-4 TRBV2 - CASSEYSATNEKLFF TGTGCCAGCAGTGAATACAGCGCAACTAATGAAAAACTGTTTTTT
- 14 TRBJ2-7 TRBV6-5 - CASSYSFRPYEQYF TGTGCCAGCAGTTACTCATTCCGTCCCTACGAGCAGTACTTC
- 14 TRBJ1-5 TRBV11-2 few CASSLDQIDQPQHF TGTGCCAGCAGCTTAGATCAGATTGATCAGCCCCAGCATTTT
TRBD1 15 TRBJ2-7 TRBV6-5 - CASRTGQGAYYEQYF TGTGCCAGCAGAACCGGACAGGGGGCATACTACGAGCAGTACTTC
TRBD1 14 TRBJ2-7 TRBV7-6 - CASSRSTGAYEQYF TGTGCCAGCAGCCGGTCCACAGGGGCCTACGAGCAGTACTTC
- 18 TRBJ1-6 TRBV23-1 - CASSQSQAPNRLDSPLHF TGCGCCAGCAGTCAATCCCAGGCCCCCAACAGATTGGATTCACCCCTCCACTTT
TRBD1 18 TRBJ2-2 TRBV5-1 - CASSLAVLGQGDAGELFF TGCGCCAGCAGCTTGGCCGTTCTAGGACAGGGAGACGCCGGGGAGCTGTTTTTT
- 17 TRBJ1-1 TRBV28 - CASSLRWQGAANTEAFF TGTGCCAGCAGTTTGCGGTGGCAGGGAGCTGCGAACACTGAAGCTTTCTTT
- 14 TRBJ2-7 TRBV2 - CASRRGEASYEQYF TGTGCCAGCAGAAGGGGAGAGGCGAGCTACGAGCAGTACTTC
- 15 TRBJ1-2 TRBV5-1 - CASSPSIQENYGYTF TGCGCCAGCAGCCCCTCAATACAGGAGAACTATGGCTACACCTTC
- 15 TRBJ1-3 TRBV14 once CASSLNRVAGNTIYF TGTGCCAGCAGCCTAAACAGGGTCGCTGGAAACACCATATATTTT
TRBD1 11 TRBJ1-2 TRBV20-1 - CSGDRGYGYTF TGCAGCGGAGACAGGGGCTATGGCTACACCTTC
TRBD1 14 TRBJ1-6 TRBV6-5 few CASRGQGLNSPLHF TGTGCCAGCAGGGGACAGGGACTTAATTCACCCCTCCACTTT